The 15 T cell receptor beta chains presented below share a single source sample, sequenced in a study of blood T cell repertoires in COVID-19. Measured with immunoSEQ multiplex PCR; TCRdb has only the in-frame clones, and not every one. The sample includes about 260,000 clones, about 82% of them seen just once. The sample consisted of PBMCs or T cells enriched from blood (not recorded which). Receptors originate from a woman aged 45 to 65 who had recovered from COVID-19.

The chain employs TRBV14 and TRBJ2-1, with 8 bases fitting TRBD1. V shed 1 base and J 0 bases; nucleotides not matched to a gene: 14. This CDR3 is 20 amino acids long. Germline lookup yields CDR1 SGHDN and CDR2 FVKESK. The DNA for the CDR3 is TGTGCCAGCAGCCAAGGGCGACAGGGGCCATACACGAGCTCCTACAATGAGCAGTTCTTC. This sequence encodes CASSQGRQGPYTSSYNEQFF.

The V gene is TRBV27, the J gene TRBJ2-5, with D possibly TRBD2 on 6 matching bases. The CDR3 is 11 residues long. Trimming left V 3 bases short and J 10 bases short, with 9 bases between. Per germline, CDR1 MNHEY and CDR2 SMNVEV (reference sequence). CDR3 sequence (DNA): TGTGCCAGCAGTTTTGACGGGAGCCAGTACTTC. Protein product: CASSFDGSQYF.

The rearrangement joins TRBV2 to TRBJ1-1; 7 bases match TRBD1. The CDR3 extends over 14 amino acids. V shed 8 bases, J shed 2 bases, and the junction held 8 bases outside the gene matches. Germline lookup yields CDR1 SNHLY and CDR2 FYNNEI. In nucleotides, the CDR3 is TGTGCCAGCCGGGACAGCAATATCAACACTGAAGCTTTCTTT. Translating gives CASRDSNINTEAFF.

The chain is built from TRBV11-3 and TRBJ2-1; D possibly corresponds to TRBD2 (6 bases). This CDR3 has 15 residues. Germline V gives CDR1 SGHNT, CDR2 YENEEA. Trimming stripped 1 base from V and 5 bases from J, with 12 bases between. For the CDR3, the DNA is TGTGCCAGCAGCTTAGGCGGGGCCGCTAACAATGAGCAGTTCTTC. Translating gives CASSLGGAANNEQFF.

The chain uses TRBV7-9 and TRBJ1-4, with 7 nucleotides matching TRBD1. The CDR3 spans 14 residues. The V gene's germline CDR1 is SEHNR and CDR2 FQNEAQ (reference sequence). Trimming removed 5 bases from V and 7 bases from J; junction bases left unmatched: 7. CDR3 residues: CASSLRQGGEKLFF. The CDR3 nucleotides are TGTGCCAGCAGCCTTCGGCAGGGGGGTGAAAAACTGTTTTTT. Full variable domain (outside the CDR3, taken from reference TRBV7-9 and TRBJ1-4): DTGVSQNPRHKITKRGQNVTFRCDPISEHNRLYWYRQTLGQGPEFLTYFQNEAQLEKSRLLSDRFSAERPKGSFSTLEIQRTEQGDSAMYLCASSLRQGGEKLFFGSGTQLSVL.

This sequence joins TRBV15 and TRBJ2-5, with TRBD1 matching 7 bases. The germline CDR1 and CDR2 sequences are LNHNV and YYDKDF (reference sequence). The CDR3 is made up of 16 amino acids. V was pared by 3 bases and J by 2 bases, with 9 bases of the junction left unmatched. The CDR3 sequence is CATSRTGYGTQETQYF. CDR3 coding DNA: TGTGCCACCAGCAGGACAGGGTATGGGACGCAAGAGACCCAGTACTTC.

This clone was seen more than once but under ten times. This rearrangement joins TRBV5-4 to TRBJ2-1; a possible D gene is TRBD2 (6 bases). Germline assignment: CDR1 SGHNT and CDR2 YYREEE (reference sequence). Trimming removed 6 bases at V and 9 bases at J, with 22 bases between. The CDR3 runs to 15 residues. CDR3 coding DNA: TGTGCCAGCAAAACGACCTGGGGGACTGGAGCTGAGCAGTTCTTC. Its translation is CASKTTWGTGAEQFF.

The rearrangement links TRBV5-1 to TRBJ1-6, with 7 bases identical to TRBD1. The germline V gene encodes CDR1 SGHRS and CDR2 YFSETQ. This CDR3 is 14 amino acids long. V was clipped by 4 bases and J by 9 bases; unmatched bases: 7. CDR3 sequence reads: CASSGRDSSSPLHF. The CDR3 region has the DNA TGCGCCAGCAGCGGCCGGGACAGCAGTTCACCCCTCCACTTT.

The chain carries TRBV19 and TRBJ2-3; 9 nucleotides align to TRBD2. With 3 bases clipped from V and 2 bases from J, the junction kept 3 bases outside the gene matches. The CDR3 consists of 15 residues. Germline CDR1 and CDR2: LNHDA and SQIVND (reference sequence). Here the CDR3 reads CASSIAGGVTDTQYF. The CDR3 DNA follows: TGTGCCAGTAGTATCGCGGGAGGGGTCACAGATACGCAGTATTTT.

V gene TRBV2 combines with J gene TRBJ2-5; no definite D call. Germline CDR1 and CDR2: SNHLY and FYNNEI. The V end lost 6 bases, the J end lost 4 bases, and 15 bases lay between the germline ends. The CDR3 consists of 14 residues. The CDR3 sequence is CASRASAVTETQYF. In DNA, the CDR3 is TGTGCCAGCAGGGCCAGCGCCGTCACAGAGACCCAGTACTTC.

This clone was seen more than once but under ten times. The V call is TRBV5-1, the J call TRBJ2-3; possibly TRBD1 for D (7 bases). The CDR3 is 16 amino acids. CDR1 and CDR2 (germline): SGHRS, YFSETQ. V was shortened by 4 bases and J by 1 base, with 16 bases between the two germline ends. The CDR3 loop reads CASSLGGTVGTDTQYF. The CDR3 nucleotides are TGCGCCAGCAGCCTTGGCGGGACAGTCGGCACAGATACGCAGTATTTT.

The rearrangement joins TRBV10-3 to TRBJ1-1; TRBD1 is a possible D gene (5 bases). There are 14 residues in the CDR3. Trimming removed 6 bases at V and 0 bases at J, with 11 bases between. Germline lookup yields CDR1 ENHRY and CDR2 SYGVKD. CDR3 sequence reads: CAISQTEMNTEAFF. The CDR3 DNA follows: TGTGCCATCAGCCAGACAGAAATGAACACTGAAGCTTTCTTT.

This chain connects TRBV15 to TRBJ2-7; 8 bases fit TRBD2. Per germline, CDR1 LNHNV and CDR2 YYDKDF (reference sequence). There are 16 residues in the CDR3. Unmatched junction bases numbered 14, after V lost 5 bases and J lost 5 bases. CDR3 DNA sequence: TGTGCCACCAGCGGGACCGGGACTAGTGCAAAACACGAGCAGTACTTC. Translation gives CATSGTGTSAKHEQYF.

The CDR3 sequence: CASSIGQGAVGYTF. The CDR3 DNA reads TGTGCCAGCAGCATAGGACAGGGGGCGGTGGGCTACACCTTC. The V and J genes are TRBV5-6 and TRBJ1-2; 11 bases line up with TRBD1. Losses at the gene ends were 4 bases for V and 8 bases for J; bases not matched to a gene: 7. The CDR3 is made up of 14 amino acids. Germline V gives CDR1 SGHDT, CDR2 YYEEEE.

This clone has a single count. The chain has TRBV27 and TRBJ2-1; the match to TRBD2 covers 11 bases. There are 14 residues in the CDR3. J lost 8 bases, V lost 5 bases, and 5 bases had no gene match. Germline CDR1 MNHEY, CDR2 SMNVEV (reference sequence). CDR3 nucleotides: TGTGCCAGCAGTCCTAGCGGGAGGATCGATGAGCAGTTCTTC. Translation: CASSPSGRIDEQFF.